These 10 T cell receptor beta chains came from one sample sequenced in a study of cytomegalovirus exposure and HLA in healthy donors. The PCR ran on 60 Vbeta and 13 Jbeta primers. Some clones are missing from TCRdb's copy, which holds only in-frame ones; the method was immunoSEQ multiplex PCR. The table lists fewer than 200,000 clones, roughly four fifths of them singletons. Specimen: PBMCs. These receptors came from a female donor in good health and CMV-seronegative.

The V call is TRBV9, the J call TRBJ2-7; 7 bases map to TRBD1. CDR3 length: 15 amino acids. Per the germline V gene, CDR1 is SGDLS and CDR2 is YYNGEE. The V gene end was trimmed by 0 bases and the J gene end by 3 bases; junction bases not matched to a gene: 6. The CDR3 coding sequence is TGTGCCAGCAGCGTAGGGGGGACAGTAGGCTACGAGCAGTACTTC. Translating it yields CASSVGGTVGYEQYF.

The rearrangement uses TRBV6-5 and TRBJ2-2; 10 bases fit TRBD1. Germline loops: CDR1 MNHEY, CDR2 SVGAGI. Losses at the gene ends were 5 bases for V and 6 bases for J; bases not matched to a gene: 6. The CDR3 loop spans 15 amino acids. The CDR3 here is CASSLRTGGPGELFF. Here the CDR3 DNA reads TGTGCCAGCAGTCTCCGGACAGGGGGGCCCGGGGAGCTGTTTTTT.

The chain couples TRBV13 to TRBJ1-2; no definite D call. Trimming left V 1 base short and J 1 base short, with 7 bases between. The length of the CDR3 is 14 residues. The germline gives CDR1 PRHDT, CDR2 FYEKMQ (reference sequence). CDR3: CASSLDSINYGYTF. The CDR3 DNA sequence: TGTGCCAGCAGCTTAGACAGTATTAACTATGGCTACACCTTC.

V and J are TRBV9 and TRBJ2-3, with no clear D. Germline CDR1 SGDLS, CDR2 YYNGEE. The CDR3 is made up of 14 amino acids. The V and J ends lost 5 bases and 2 bases respectively, with 12 bases between them. Here the CDR3 reads CASSAQLPTDTQYF. The CDR3 coding sequence is TGTGCCAGCAGTGCACAGCTCCCCACAGATACGCAGTATTTT. The full variable domain, its missing parts supplied by reference TRBV9 and TRBJ2-3, is DSGVTQTPKHLITATGQRVTLRCSPRSGDLSVYWYQQSLDQGLQFLIQYYNGEERAKGNILERFSAQQFPDLHSELNLSSLELGDSALYFCASSAQLPTDTQYFGPGTRLTVL.

This chain links TRBV6-5 with TRBJ2-2, with D unclear. The CDR3 loop spans 13 amino acids. The germline CDR1 and CDR2 sequences are MNHEY and SVGAGI. With 4 bases removed from V and 5 bases from J, the gap between germline ends came to 8 bases. The CDR3 region has the DNA TGTGCCAGCAGTTTCCCCCCGACCGGGGAGCTGTTTTTT. The encoded protein is CASSFPPTGELFF.

This clone occurred once. The chain links TRBV28 to TRBJ1-5; 7 nucleotides match TRBD1. Germline V gives CDR1 MDHEN, CDR2 SYDVKM. The ends lost 7 bases at V and 4 bases at J; junction bases unmatched: 19. The CDR3 consists of 18 residues. The CDR3 region is CASKFGGNRGSGNQPQHF. The CDR3 nucleotides are TGTGCCAGCAAGTTCGGTGGGAACAGGGGTTCAGGAAATCAGCCCCAGCATTTT.

V usage is TRBV25-1 and J usage is TRBJ1-5; D may be TRBD1 (5 bases). The CDR3 is 15 residues long. The V gene's germline CDR1 is MGHDK and CDR2 SYGVNS. The V and J ends lost 1 base and 1 base respectively, with 8 bases between them. CDR3 sequence reads: CASSELSGSNQPQHF. The CDR3 DNA follows: TGTGCCAGCAGTGAATTGTCAGGGAGCAATCAGCCCCAGCATTTT.

V gene TRBV5-1 combines with J gene TRBJ2-3; 8 positions match TRBD2. CDR1 SGHRS and CDR2 YFSETQ come from the germline V gene. This CDR3 comprises 15 residues. V lost 3 bases, J lost 0 bases, and 3 bases stayed unmatched. CDR3 DNA: TGCGCCAGCAGCTCAGAGCGGGGGAGCACAGATACGCAGTATTTT. Its translation: CASSSERGSTDTQYF.

This clone has only one observation. J is TRBJ1-2 and V is TRBV9, with D hard to call. Trimming shortened V by 4 bases and J by 7 bases, and 14 bases separated the two germline ends. The CDR3 length is 13 residues. CDR1 and CDR2 (germline): SGDLS, YYNGEE. CDR3 sequence (DNA): TGTGCCAGCAGCTCACCCACAACGGGTGGCTACACCTTC. It encodes CASSSPTTGGYTF.

The chain has TRBV2 and TRBJ2-3; 10 bases match TRBD2. The CDR3 covers 14 residues. Trimming cost V 5 bases and J 14 bases; bases outside gene matches: 13. The germline V gene has CDR1 SNHLY and CDR2 FYNNEI. The CDR3, as DNA: TGTGCCAGCAGTTCAAGAGCTAGCGGGGGAGTGTTGTATTTT. It is translated as CASSSRASGGVLYF.